The sequence of this TCR beta chain was determined in a study of cytomegalovirus exposure and HLA in healthy donors. About this clone: What it binds is not known.

Study-wide results and limits: The authors judged a highly shared variant cluster likely a sequencing artifact. As immune exposure information, only CMV serostatus was available.

Vbeta (60) and Jbeta (13) primers were used in the PCR. Assay used: immunoSEQ multiplex PCR; TCRdb lists only in-frame clones, some missing. The listing records about 210,000 clones. The TCR originated in a woman aged 25 to 39 in good health and CMV-seropositive. Sequencing input: PBMCs.

CDR3 DNA: TGTGCCAGCAGTGCCGCAGAGTGGCGGGATCAGCCCCAGCATTTT. Translated, it gives CASSAAEWRDQPQHF. The chain carries TRBV27 and TRBJ1-5; D unclear. There are 15 residues in the CDR3. Germline V gene lookup returns CDR1 MNHEY and CDR2 SMNVEV (reference sequence). Trimming removed 5 bases from V and 5 bases from J, with 16 bases in between.